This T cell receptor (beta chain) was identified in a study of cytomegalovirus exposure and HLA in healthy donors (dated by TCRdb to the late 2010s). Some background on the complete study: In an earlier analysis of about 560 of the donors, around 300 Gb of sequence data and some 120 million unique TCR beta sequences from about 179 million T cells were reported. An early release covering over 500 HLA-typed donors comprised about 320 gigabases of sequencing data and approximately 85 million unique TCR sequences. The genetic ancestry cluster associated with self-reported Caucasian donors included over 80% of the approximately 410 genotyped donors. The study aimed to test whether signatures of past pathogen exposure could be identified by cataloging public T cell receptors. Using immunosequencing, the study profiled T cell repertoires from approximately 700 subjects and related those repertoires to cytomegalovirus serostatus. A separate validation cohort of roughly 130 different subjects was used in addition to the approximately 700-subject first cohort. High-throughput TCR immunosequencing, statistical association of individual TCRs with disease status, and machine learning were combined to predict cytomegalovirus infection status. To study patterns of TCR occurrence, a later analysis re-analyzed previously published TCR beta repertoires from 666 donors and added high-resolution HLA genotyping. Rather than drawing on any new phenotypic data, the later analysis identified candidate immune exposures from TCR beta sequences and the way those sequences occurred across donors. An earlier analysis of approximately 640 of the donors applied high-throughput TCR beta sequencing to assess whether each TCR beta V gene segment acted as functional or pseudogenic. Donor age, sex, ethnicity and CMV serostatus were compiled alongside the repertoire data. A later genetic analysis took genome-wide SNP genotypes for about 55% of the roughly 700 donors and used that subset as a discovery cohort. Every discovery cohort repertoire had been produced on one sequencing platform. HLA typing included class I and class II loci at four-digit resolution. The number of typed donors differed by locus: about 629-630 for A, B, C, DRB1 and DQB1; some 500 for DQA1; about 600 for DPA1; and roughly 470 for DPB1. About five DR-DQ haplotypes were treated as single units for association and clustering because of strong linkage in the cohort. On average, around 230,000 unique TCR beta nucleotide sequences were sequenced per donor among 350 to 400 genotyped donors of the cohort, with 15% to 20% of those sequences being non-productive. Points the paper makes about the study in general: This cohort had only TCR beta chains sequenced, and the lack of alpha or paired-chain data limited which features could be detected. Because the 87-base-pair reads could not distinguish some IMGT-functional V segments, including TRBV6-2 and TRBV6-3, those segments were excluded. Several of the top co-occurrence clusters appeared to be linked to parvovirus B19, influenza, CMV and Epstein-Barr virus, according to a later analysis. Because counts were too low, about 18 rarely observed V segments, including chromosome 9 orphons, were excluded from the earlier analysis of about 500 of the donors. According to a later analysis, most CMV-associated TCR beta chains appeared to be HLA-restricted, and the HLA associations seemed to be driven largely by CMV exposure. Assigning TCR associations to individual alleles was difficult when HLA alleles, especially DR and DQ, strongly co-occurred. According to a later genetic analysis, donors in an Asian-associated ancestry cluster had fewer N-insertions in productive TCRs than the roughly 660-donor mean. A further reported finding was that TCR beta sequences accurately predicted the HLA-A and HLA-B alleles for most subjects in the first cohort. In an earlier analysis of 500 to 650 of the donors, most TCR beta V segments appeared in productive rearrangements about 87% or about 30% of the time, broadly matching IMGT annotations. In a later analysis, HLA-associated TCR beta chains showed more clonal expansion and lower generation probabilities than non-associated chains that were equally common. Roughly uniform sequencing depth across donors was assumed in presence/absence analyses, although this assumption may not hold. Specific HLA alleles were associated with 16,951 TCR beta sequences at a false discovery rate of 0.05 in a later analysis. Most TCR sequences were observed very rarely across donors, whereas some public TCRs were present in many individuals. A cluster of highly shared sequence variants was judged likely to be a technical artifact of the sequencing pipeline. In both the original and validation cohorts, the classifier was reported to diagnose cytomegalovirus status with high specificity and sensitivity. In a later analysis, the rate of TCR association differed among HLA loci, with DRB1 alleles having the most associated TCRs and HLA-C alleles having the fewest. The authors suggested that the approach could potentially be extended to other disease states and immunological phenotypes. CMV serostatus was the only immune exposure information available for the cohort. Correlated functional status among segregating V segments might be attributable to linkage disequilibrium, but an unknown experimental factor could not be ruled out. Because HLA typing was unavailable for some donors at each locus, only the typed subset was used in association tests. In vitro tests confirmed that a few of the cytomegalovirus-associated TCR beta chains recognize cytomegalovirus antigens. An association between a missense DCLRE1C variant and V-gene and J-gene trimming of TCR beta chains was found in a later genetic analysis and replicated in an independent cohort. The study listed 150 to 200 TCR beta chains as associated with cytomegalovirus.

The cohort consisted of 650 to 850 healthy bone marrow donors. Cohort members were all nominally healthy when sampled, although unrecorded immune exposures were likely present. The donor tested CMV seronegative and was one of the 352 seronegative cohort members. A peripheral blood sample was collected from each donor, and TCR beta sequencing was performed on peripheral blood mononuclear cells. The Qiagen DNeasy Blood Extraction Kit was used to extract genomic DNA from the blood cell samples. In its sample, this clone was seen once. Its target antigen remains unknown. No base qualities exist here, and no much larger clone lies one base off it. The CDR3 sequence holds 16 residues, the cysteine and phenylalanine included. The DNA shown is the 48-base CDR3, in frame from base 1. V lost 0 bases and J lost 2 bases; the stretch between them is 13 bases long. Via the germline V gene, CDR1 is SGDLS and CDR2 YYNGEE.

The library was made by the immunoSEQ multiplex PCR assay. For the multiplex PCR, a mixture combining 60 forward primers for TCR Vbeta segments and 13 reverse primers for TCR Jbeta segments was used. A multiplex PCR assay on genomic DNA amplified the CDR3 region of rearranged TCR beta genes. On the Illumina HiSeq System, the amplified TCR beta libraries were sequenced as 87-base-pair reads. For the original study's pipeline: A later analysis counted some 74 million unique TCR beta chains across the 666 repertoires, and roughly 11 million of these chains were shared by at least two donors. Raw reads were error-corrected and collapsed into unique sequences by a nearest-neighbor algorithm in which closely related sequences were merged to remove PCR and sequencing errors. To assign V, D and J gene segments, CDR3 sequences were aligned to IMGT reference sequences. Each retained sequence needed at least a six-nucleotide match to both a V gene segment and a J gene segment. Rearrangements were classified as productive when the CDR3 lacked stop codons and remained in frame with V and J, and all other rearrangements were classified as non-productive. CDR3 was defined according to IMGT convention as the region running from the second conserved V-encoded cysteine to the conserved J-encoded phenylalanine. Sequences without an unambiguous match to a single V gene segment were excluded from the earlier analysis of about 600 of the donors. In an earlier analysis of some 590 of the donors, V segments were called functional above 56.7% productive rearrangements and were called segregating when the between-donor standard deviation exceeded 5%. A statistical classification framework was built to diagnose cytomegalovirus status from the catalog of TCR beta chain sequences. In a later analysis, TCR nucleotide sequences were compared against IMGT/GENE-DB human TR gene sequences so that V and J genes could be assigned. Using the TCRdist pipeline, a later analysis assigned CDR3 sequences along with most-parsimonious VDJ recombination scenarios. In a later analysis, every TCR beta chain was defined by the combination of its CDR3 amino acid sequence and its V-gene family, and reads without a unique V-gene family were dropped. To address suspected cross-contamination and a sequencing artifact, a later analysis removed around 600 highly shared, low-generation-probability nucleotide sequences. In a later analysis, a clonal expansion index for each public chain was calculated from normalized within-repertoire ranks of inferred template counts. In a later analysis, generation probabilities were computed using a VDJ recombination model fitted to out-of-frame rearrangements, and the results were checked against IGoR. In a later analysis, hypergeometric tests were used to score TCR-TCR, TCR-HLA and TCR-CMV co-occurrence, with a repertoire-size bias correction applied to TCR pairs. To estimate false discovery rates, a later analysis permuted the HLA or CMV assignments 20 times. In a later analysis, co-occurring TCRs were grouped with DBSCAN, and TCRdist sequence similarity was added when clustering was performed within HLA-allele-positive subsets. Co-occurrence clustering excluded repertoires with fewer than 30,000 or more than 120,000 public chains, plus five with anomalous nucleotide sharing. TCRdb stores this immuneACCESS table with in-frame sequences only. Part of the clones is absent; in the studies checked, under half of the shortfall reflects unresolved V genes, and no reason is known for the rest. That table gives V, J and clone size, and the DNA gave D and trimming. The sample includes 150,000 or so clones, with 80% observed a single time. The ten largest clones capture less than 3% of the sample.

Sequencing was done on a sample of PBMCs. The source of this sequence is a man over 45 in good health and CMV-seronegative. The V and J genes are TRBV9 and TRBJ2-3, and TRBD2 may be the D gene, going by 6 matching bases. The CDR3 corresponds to CASSVGGGQNTDTQYF. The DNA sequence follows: TGTGCCAGCAGCGTAGGTGGAGGGCAGAACACAGATACGCAGTATTTT.